Following are 18 T cell receptor beta chains from one sample sequenced in a study of T cell responses to AZD1222 COVID-19 vaccine. Data came from immunoSEQ multiplex PCR; TCRdb stores just in-frame clones and leaves some out. The sample lists around 72,000 clones; 65% to 90% were seen once. The specimen was peripheral blood, collected on day 0 of AZD1222 vaccination. These receptors were taken from an adult in good health.

V and J are TRBV27 and TRBJ2-3; unclear D gene. Germline CDR1 is MNHEY and CDR2 is SMNVEV (reference sequence). CDR3 length equals 15 residues. V shed 2 bases and J shed 2 bases, with 11 bases lying between them. The CDR3 coding sequence is TGTGCCAGCAGTTTAATGGGCACGAACACAGATACGCAGTATTTT. It is translated as CASSLMGTNTDTQYF.

The chain uses TRBV6-5 and TRBJ2-7; D not resolved. Trimming cost V 0 bases and J 2 bases, with 11 bases left between them. The germline CDR1 and CDR2 sequences are MNHEY and SVGAGI. CDR3 size: 15 residues. The CDR3 is CASSYSNQIAYEQYF. The CDR3 DNA is TGTGCCAGCAGTTACTCGAATCAGATTGCCTACGAGCAGTACTTC.

This clone was observed a handful of times. The chain links TRBV15 to TRBJ1-2; TRBD1 agrees at 9 bases. Unmatched junction bases numbered 5, after V lost 5 bases and J lost 4 bases. The CDR3 spans 14 residues. Germline values: CDR1 LNHNV, CDR2 YYDKDF (reference sequence). DNA for the CDR3: TGTGCCACCAGCGCCGACAGGGGGTCCTATGGCTACACCTTC. It yields the protein CATSADRGSYGYTF.

V gene TRBV4-2 combines with J gene TRBJ2-1, with 7 bases lining up with TRBD2. Germline trimming cut 5 bases from V and 5 bases from J; bases unmatched to any gene: 9. This CDR3 has 15 residues. Germline lookup yields CDR1 LGHNA and CDR2 YNFKEQ. CDR3 sequence reads: CASSAPGGFDNEQFF. In DNA form, the CDR3 reads TGTGCCAGCAGCGCCCCCGGGGGGTTCGACAATGAGCAGTTCTTC.

The V gene is TRBV27, the J gene TRBJ2-1, with 9 bases matching TRBD2. The CDR3 runs 14 residues. V was pared by 10 bases and J by 4 bases, with 8 bases of the junction left unmatched. The germline V gene encodes CDR1 MNHEY and CDR2 SMNVEV (reference sequence). CDR3 in DNA: TGTGCCACCTCAAGCGGGGGGCTGTACAATGAGCAGTTCTTC. Its protein is CATSSGGLYNEQFF.

The chain links TRBV19 to TRBJ2-2; D ambiguous. Germline V CDR1 and CDR2: LNHDA, SQIVND (reference sequence). V dropped 4 bases and J dropped 5 bases, with 8 bases sitting between them. The CDR3 loop spans 13 amino acids. The CDR3 reads CASSTPKTGELFF. CDR3 bases: TGTGCCAGTAGTACCCCAAAGACCGGGGAGCTGTTTTTT.

This rearrangement joins TRBV5-1 to TRBJ2-5; D is uncertain. The CDR3 covers 11 residues. Germline V gene sequence: CDR1 SGHRS, CDR2 YFSETQ. V lost 0 bases to trimming and J lost 8 bases, with 5 bases between them. The CDR3 bases are TGCGCCAGCAGCTTGGACGATACCCAGTACTTC. Amino acid sequence: CASSLDDTQYF. Filled out from reference TRBV5-1 and TRBJ2-5, the complete variable domain reads KAGVTQTPRYLIKTRGQQVTLSCSPISGHRSVSWYQQTPGQGLQFLFEYFSETQRNKGNFPGRFSGRQFSNSRSEMNVSTLELGDSALYLCASSLDDTQYFGPGTRLLVL.

The chain is built from TRBV6-2 or TRBV6-3 and TRBJ1-4; 7 bases are a match to TRBD1. The CDR3 consists of 13 residues. With V trimmed by 5 bases and J by 11 bases, 8 bases remained unmatched. Germline values: CDR1 MNHEY, CDR2 SVGEGT. This chain's CDR3 is CASSPGTVGKLFF. The CDR3 DNA reads as TGTGCCAGCAGTCCGGGGACAGTAGGGAAACTGTTTTTT.

The genes are TRBV7-9 and TRBJ1-1; D unresolved. The CDR3 contains 14 residues. Trimming took 0 bases from V and 0 from J, leaving 5 bases between them. Germline assignment: CDR1 SEHNR and CDR2 FQNEAQ (reference sequence). The CDR3 loop is CASSLAAVNTEAFF. The CDR3 DNA reads as TGTGCCAGCAGCTTAGCGGCGGTGAACACTGAAGCTTTCTTT.

The table lists this clone with a few counts. The chain links TRBV3-1 (or the pseudogene TRBV3-2) to TRBJ2-7; 7 bases align to TRBD1. This CDR3 contains 14 residues. V trimming: 5 bases; J trimming: 0 bases; junction bases outside the gene matches: 4. Germline V gene data show CDR1 as LGHDT and CDR2 as YNNKEL (reference sequence). The CDR3 DNA reads TGTGCCAGCAGCTTCGGACAGGACTCCTACGAGCAGTACTTC. Its translation is CASSFGQDSYEQYF.

The gene calls are TRBV28 and TRBJ2-4; TRBD1 agrees at 9 bases. After removal of 8 bases from V and 6 bases from J, the junction contained 5 bases not matched to a gene. Germline CDR1 MDHEN, CDR2 SYDVKM. This CDR3 spans 13 amino acids. The CDR3 here is CASGGQGGNIQYF. The DNA of the CDR3 is TGTGCCAGCGGGGGACAGGGCGGAAACATTCAGTACTTC.

The rearrangement uses TRBV4-1 and TRBJ2-1; 8 bases fit TRBD1. The CDR3 sequence is 16 residues long. V gave up 0 bases and J gave up 7 bases; unmatched junction bases: 8. Per the germline V gene, CDR1 is MGHRA and CDR2 is YSYEKL. As DNA, the CDR3 is TGCGCCAGCAGCCAAGAATGGCGACAGGGGTTGAATGAGCAGTTCTTC. It encodes CASSQEWRQGLNEQFF.

The V call is TRBV6-2 or TRBV6-3, the J call TRBJ1-2; 8 bases are a match to TRBD1. Trimming at V came to 6 bases and at J to 1 base, leaving 7 bases not matched to a gene. The CDR3 runs 15 residues. From germline, CDR1 is MNHEY and CDR2 SVGEGT. CDR3 nucleotide sequence: TGTGCCAGCAGCGGATCAGGGGGCGTTAACTATGGCTACACCTTC. Residues: CASSGSGGVNYGYTF.

The V and J genes are TRBV7-8 and TRBJ1-1; 8 positions agree with TRBD1. The CDR3 spans 15 residues. Trimming took 5 bases from V and 4 from J; bases not matched to a gene: 9. The germline CDR1 and CDR2 sequences are SGHVS and FQNEAQ. CDR3 in amino acids: CASSPSARGPTEAFF. CDR3 sequence (DNA): TGTGCCAGCAGCCCGAGCGCCAGGGGGCCCACTGAAGCTTTCTTT.

This clone was counted a few times. This sequence joins TRBV13 and TRBJ1-2; D is ambiguous. CDR1 and CDR2 from the germline V gene are PRHDT and FYEKMQ (reference sequence). Deletions cut 0 bases from V and 4 bases from J, with 9 bases between. The CDR3 spans 14 residues. CDR3 region: CASSLGQTGYGYTF. The CDR3 DNA sequence: TGTGCCAGCAGCTTAGGGCAAACTGGCTATGGCTACACCTTC.

CDR3 coding DNA: TGTGCCAGCAGCTTAGGACAGACAGATACGCAGTATTTT. Its translation: CASSLGQTDTQYF. The chain has TRBV7-9 and TRBJ2-3, with a tentative D call TRBD1 (5 bases). Germline V lookup: CDR1 SEHNR, CDR2 FQNEAQ (reference sequence). The germline V and J ends were trimmed by 1 base and 3 bases, with 5 bases remaining between them. The length of the CDR3 is 13 residues.

V gene TRBV28 combines with J gene TRBJ1-5, with 7 bases lining up with TRBD1. Per the germline V gene, CDR1 is MDHEN and CDR2 is SYDVKM. There are 14 residues in the CDR3. V trimming: 6 bases; J trimming: 6 bases; junction bases outside the gene matches: 8. CDR3 DNA sequence: TGTGCCAGCAGGCCAGACAGGGTAGTTCAGCCCCAGCATTTT. This sequence encodes CASRPDRVVQPQHF.

The chain joins TRBV10-3 to TRBJ2-7; unclear D gene. The CDR3 loop spans 13 amino acids. Looked up from germline, CDR1 is ENHRY and CDR2 is SYGVKD. V was pared by 4 bases and J by 0 bases, with 7 bases between. CDR3 loop: CAISGRSSYEQYF. CDR3 coding DNA: TGTGCCATCAGTGGACGGAGCTCCTACGAGCAGTACTTC.